Listed here is a single T cell receptor (beta chain). The repertoire was sequenced with immunoSEQ multiplex PCR; TCRdb's copy has only in-frame clones and lacks some. The table has 76,000 or so clones, roughly nine tenths seen once. The entry originates in a study of blood T cell repertoires in COVID-19. Germline values: CDR1 MRHNA, CDR2 SNTAGT. The CDR3 spans 13 residues. Trimming cost V 5 bases and J 4 bases; bases outside gene matches: 3. The V gene is TRBV6-4, the J gene TRBJ2-3; 7 nucleotides align to TRBD1. The sequenced sample consisted of peripheral blood. The clonotype comes from a man between 25 and 39 years old with acute or convalescent COVID-19. The CDR3 DNA follows: TGTGCCAGCAGTAAGGGGGCCTCAGATACGCAGTATTTT. Its protein is CASSKGASDTQYF.